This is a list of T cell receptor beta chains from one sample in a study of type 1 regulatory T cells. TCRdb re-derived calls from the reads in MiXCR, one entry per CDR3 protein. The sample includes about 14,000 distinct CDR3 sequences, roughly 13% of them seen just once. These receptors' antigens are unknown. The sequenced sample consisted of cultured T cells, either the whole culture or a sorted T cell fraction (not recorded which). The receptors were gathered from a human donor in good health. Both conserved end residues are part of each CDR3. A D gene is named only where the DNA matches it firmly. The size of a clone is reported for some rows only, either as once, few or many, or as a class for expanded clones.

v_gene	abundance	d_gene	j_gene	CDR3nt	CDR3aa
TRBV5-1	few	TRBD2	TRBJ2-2	TGCGCCAGCTCCCAGGGAGGGAGGGTGTCCGGGGAGCTGTTTTTT	CASSQGGRVSGELFF
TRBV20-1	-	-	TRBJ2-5	TGCAGTGCGGCGGGGCGCCAAGAGACCCAGTACTTC	CSAAGRQETQYF
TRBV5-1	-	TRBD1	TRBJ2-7	TGCGCCAGCAGCTGGGACAGCGGAGAAGAGCAGTACTTC	CASSWDSGEEQYF
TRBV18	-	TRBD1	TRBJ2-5	TGTGCCAGCTCACCCCGGACAGGGGTGGAGGAGACCCAGTACTTC	CASSPRTGVEETQYF
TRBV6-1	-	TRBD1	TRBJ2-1	TGTGCCAGCAGTAGGGACAGGAGTGAGCAGTTCTTC	CASSRDRSEQFF
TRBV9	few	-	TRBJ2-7	TGTGCCAGCAGCGCCGCGGGGAGCTCCTACGAGCAGTACTTC	CASSAAGSSYEQYF
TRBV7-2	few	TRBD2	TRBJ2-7	TGTGCCAGCAGCTTCGTACGGACTAGCGGGAGGTACGAGCAGTACTTC	CASSFVRTSGRYEQYF
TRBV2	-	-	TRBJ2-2	TGTGCCAGCAGTGAATTCCCAACCGGGGAGCTGTTTTTT	CASSEFPTGELFF
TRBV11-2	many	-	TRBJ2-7	TGTGCCAGCAGCTTCCACGGTTACGAGCAGTACTTC	CASSFHGYEQYF
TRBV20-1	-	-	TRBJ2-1	TGCAGTGGAAAAGTTAGCGGAGGCGAAAGCTCCTACAATGAGCAGTTCTTC	CSGKVSGGESSYNEQFF
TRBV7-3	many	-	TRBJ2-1	TGTGCCAGCAGCTTAGCACTAGCAGGCCTCGATGAGCAGTTCTTC	CASSLALAGLDEQFF
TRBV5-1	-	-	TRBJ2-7	TGCGCCAGCAGCTTGGTTGGGGGTCTCGAGCAGTACTTC	CASSLVGGLEQYF
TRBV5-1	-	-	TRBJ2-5	TGCGCCAGCAGACACCCTCGGAACGGCGGGGAAAAAGAGACCCAGTACTTC	CASRHPRNGGEKETQYF
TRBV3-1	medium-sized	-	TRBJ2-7	TGTGCCAGCAGCCACGACATCGGGCCCTACGAGCAGTACTTC	CASSHDIGPYEQYF
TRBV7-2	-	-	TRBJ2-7	TGTGCCAGCAGCTTAGGTAGGGGATCCCCCTACGAGCAGTACTTC	CASSLGRGSPYEQYF
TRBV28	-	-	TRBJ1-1	TGTGCCAGCACTGTGAATGGTGAAGCTTTCTTT	CASTVNGEAFF
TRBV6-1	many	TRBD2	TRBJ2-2	TGTGCCAGCAGTGATCTACGGGGGAGGGCCTCCGGGGAGCTGTTTTTT	CASSDLRGRASGELFF
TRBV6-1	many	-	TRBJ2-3	TGTGCCAGCAGTGAATTGCGCACAGATACGCAGTATTTT	CASSELRTDTQYF
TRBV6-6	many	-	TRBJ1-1	TGTGCCAGCAGTCAAAGGGAAACTGAAGCTTTCTTT	CASSQRETEAFF
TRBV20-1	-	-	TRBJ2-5	TGCAGTGCTAGAGCCCCTAGCCGAGAGACCCAGTACTTC	CSARAPSRETQYF
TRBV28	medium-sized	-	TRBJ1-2	TGTGCCAGCAGTTATACCCTCCGACAGGATCGGAACTATGGCTACACCTTC	CASSYTLRQDRNYGYTF
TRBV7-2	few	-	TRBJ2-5	TGTGCCAGCAGCCCCGACTCAAAAGAGACCCAGTACTTC	CASSPDSKETQYF
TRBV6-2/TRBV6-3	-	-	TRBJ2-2	TGTGCCAACAGTTACTTCCACATTTTT	CANSYFHIF
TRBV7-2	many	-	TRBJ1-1	TGTGCCAGCAGCTTACAAAGACACGGGACTGAAGCTTTCTTT	CASSLQRHGTEAFF
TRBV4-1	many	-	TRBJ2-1	TGCGCCAGCAGCCAAGCTAGCTCCTACAATGAGCAGTTCTTC	CASSQASSYNEQFF
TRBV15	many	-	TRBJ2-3	TGTGCCACCAGCAGAGGGACAGCTAGCACAGATACGCAGTATTTT	CATSRGTASTDTQYF
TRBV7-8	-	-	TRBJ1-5	TGTGCCACCTCCCGGGACCGAGATCAGCCCCAGCATTTT	CATSRDRDQPQHF
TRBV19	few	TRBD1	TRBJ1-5	TGTGCCAGTAGCGAAACAGGGGGCGCGGGCAATCAGCCCCAGCATTTT	CASSETGGAGNQPQHF
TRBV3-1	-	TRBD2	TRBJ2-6	TGTGCCAGCGCGGGGCTAGCGGGTACCTCTGGGGCCAACGTCCTGACTTTC	CASAGLAGTSGANVLTF
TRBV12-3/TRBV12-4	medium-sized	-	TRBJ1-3	TGTGCCAGCAGCCCCCAGGGTGGAAGCACCATATATTTT	CASSPQGGSTIYF
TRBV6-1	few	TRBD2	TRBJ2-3	TGTGCCAGCAGGAGGACTAGTGGAGATACGCAGTATTTT	CASRRTSGDTQYF
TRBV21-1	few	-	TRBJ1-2	TGTGCCAGCAGCCTGTCCCGGGACAAATGTCGAAACTATGGCTACACCTTC	CASSLSRDKCRNYGYTF
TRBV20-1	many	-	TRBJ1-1	TGCAGTGCTAGATTTTCCAGGGACACTGAAGCTTTCTTT	CSARFSRDTEAFF
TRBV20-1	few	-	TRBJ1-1	TGCAGTGCAGCACACTGGAACACTGAAGCTTTCTTT	CSAAHWNTEAFF
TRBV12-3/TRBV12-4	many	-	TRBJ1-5	TGTGCCAGCAGCTCCCGGGGTGGGACCAATCAGCCCCAGCATTTT	CASSSRGGTNQPQHF
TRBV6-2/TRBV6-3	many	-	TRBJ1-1	TGTGCCAGCATAGGGAACACTGATGCTTTCTTT	CASIGNTDAFF
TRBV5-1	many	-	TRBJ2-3	TGCGCCAGCAGCTTGGCGGGACAACCGACAGATACGCAGTATTTT	CASSLAGQPTDTQYF
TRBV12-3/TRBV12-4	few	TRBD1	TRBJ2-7	TGTGCCAGCGTGTTATCGGGACAGAAGGAGCAGTACTTC	CASVLSGQKEQYF
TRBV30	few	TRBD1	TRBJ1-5	TGTGCCTGGAGCACCCCGGGACAGGGATATCAGCCCCAGCATTTT	CAWSTPGQGYQPQHF
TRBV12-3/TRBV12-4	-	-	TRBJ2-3	TGTGCCAGCAGGGAGCGATTTACGCAGTATTTT	CASRERFTQYF
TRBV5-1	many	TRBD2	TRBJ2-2	TGCGCCAGCAGCTCGGGTAGCGGGAGTGGCGGGGAGCTGTTTTTT	CASSSGSGSGGELFF
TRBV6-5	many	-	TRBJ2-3	TGTGCCAGCAGTTTAGACTACTTCACAGATACGCAGTATTTT	CASSLDYFTDTQYF
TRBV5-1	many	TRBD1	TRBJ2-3	TGCGCCAGCAGACAGGGGACGACCACAGATACGCAGTATTTT	CASRQGTTTDTQYF
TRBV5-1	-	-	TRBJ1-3	TGCGCCAGCAGCATCCTGACACCGAGCTCTGGAAACACCATATATTTT	CASSILTPSSGNTIYF
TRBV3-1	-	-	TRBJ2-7	TGTGCCAGCGGCGGTTGGGGGTTCGCCGACGAGCAGTACTTC	CASGGWGFADEQYF
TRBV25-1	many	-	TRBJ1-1	TGTGCCAGCAGTTTCGGGGGTAACACTGAAGCTTTCTTT	CASSFGGNTEAFF
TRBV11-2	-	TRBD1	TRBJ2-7	TGTGCCAGCAGCCCCCGTACGACAGGGTGGTACGAGCAGTACTTC	CASSPRTTGWYEQYF
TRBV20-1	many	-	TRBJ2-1	TGCAGTGCTAGCCGGGACTCCCGGGGGAATGAGCAGTTCTTC	CSASRDSRGNEQFF
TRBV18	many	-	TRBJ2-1	TGTGCCAGCTCACGAGGGGTGGGCGACCTATACAATGAGCAGTTCTTC	CASSRGVGDLYNEQFF
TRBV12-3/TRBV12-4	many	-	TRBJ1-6	TGTGCCAGCACTAGTAATAATCCTAATTCACCCCTCCACTTT	CASTSNNPNSPLHF
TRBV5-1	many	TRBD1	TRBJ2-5	TGCGCCAGCAGCCAACTCAGGGGGCGGGAAGAGACCCAGTACTTC	CASSQLRGREETQYF
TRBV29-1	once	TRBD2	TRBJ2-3	TGCAGCGTTGAGGGGACTAGCGGGACGCTAGATACGCAGTATTTT	CSVEGTSGTLDTQYF
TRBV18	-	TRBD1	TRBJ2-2	TGTGCCAGCTCACAGACAGGGGCCGCGAACACCGGGGAGCTGTTTTTT	CASSQTGAANTGELFF
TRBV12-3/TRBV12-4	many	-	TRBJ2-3	TGTGCCAGCAGGAGGGACCAGCGTTTCGATACGCAGTATTTT	CASRRDQRFDTQYF
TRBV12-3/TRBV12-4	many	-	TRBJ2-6	TGTGCCAGCAGCCAGACTGGGGCCAACGTCCTGACTTTC	CASSQTGANVLTF
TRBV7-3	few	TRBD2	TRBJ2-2	TGTGCCAGCCCCAAATTACTACTAGCGGCCGCGAACACCGGGGAGCTGTTTTTT	CASPKLLLAAANTGELFF
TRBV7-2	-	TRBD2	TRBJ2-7	TGTGCCAGCAGCTGGGCCCAGCGGGAGGAACTATCCTACGAGCAGTACTTC	CASSWAQREELSYEQYF
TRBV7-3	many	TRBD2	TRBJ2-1	TGTGCCAGCAGCTTAGCGGGAGGGCTCTACAATGAGCAGTTCTTC	CASSLAGGLYNEQFF
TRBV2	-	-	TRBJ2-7	TGTGCCAGCAGTGAACCCCCGGCGGGGATGTTAGCCTACGAGCAGTACTTC	CASSEPPAGMLAYEQYF